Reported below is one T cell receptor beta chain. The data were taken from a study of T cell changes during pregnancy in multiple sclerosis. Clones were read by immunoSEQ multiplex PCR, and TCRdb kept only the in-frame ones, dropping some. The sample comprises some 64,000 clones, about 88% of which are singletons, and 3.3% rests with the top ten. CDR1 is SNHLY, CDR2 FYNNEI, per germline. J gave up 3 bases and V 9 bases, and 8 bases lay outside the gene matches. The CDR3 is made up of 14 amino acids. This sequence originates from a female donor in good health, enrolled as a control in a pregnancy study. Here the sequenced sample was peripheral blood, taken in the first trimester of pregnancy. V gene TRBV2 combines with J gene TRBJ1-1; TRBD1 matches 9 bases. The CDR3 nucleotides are TGTGCCAGACCTCGGACAGGGGACTACACTGAAGCTTTCTTT. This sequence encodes CARPRTGDYTEAFF.